The clone carrying this T cell receptor delta chain has just one count. Antigen: not known. This probably arose from a read error, given a far larger clone one base away. This specimen comes from a study of gammadelta T cells in human blood. Findings of the study overall: Polyclonal expansion of innate γδ T cells after birth appeared microbially driven.

TCRdb re-processed the RT-PCR reads via CATT. The data hold 750 to 1,000 delta-chain clones, with around a fifth observed a single time. The CDR3 spans 14 residues. Per germline, CDR1 GEAIGNYY and CDR2 EKD. The V gene call reads TRDV2; no J gene was called; the D call in the table, TRDD3, was not verified against the DNA. The source is a human fetus. The material sequenced was Vgamma9Vdelta2 gamma-delta T cells from fetal blood. This chain's CDR3 is CACDVLGDTAQLFF. The CDR3 bases are TGTGCCTGTGACGTACTGGGGGATACAGCACAACTCTTCTTC.